Shown below are 27 T cell receptor beta chains from a single sample sequenced in a study of blood T cell repertoires in COVID-19. TCRdb's table, derived via immunoSEQ multiplex PCR, lists solely in-frame clones and lacks some. The data contain roughly 150,000 clones, 65% to 85% of them seen just once; the ten biggest clones take up around 5%. Sequencing was done on a sample of PBMCs or T cells enriched from blood (not recorded which). The receptors were gathered from a man between 70 and 80 years old who had been exposed to COVID-19.

The J gene is TRBJ1-6, the V gene TRBV4-1, with D perhaps matching TRBD1 (5 bases). Germline lookup yields CDR1 MGHRA and CDR2 YSYEKL. The germline V and J ends were trimmed by 0 bases and 10 bases, with 7 bases remaining between them. The CDR3 consists of 13 residues. The CDR3 coding sequence is TGCGCCAGCAGCCAAGAAAGGGGATCACCCCTCCACTTT. Amino acids: CASSQERGSPLHF.

This clone turned up a few times. The gene calls are TRBV7-2 and TRBJ1-5; D uncertain. This CDR3 contains 15 residues. Trimming took 5 bases from V and 1 from J, leaving 12 bases between them. CDR1 and CDR2 (germline): SGHTA, FQGNSA. CDR3 protein: CASSPEFQSNQPQHF. The CDR3, as DNA: TGTGCCAGCAGCCCTGAGTTCCAAAGCAATCAGCCCCAGCATTTT. Complete variable domain (other parts from reference TRBV7-2 and TRBJ1-5): GAGVSQSPSNKVTEKGKDVELRCDPISGHTALYWYRQSLGQGLEFLIYFQGNSAPDKSGLPSDRFSAERTGGSVSTLTIQRTQQEDSAVYLCASSPEFQSNQPQHFGDGTRLSIL.

This clone was seen a single time. The J gene is TRBJ1-5, the V gene TRBV27; possibly TRBD1 for D (6 bases). Germline CDR1 is MNHEY and CDR2 is SMNVEV (reference sequence). Between the trimmed V and J ends, which lost 3 bases and 8 bases, there was a span of 14 bases. The CDR3 has 14 amino acids. The CDR3 nucleotides are TGTGCCAGCAGTTTTCAGGGGTTAAGGGAGCCCCAGCATTTT. Residues: CASSFQGLREPQHF.

The chain couples TRBV5-8 to TRBJ1-5; TRBD1 is a possible D gene (5 bases). CDR1 and CDR2 (germline): SGHTS, YDEGEE. Between the trimmed V and J ends, which lost 4 bases and 10 bases, there was a span of 15 bases. The CDR3 covers 13 residues. CDR3 in DNA: TGTGCCAGCAGCCCGGCAGGGTCCGTCCCCCAGCATTTT. It specifies CASSPAGSVPQHF.

A single count supports this clone. The chain links TRBV27 to TRBJ1-1; D call uncertain. The CDR3 consists of 13 residues. Germline V gene data show CDR1 as MNHEY and CDR2 as SMNVEV (reference sequence). The V end lost 3 bases, the J end lost 4 bases, and 9 bases lay between the germline ends. The CDR3 reads CASSFSAGTEAFF. Written as DNA, the CDR3 is TGTGCCAGCAGTTTCTCCGCGGGCACTGAAGCTTTCTTT.

The J gene is TRBJ2-1, the V gene TRBV5-6, with a possible D match to TRBD1 (6 bases). CDR3 length: 15 amino acids. CDR1 is SGHDT and CDR2 is YYEEEE in the germline V gene. V was clipped by 4 bases and J by 1 base, with 12 bases between them. CDR3 loop: CASSIQGRSYNEQFF. DNA of the CDR3: TGTGCCAGCAGCATTCAGGGGCGATCCTACAATGAGCAGTTCTTC.

This clone came up a few times. The chain uses TRBV6-5 and TRBJ2-2; weak D call: TRBD1 (5 bases). Deletions cut 2 bases from V and 6 bases from J, with 13 bases between. CDR3 size: 15 residues. Germline assignment: CDR1 MNHEY and CDR2 SVGAGI. The DNA for the CDR3 is TGTGCCAGCAGTTACGGGCAGGGAATTTCCGGGGAGCTGTTTTTT. Translating gives CASSYGQGISGELFF.

The chain links TRBV10-3 to TRBJ1-1, with 7 bases lining up with TRBD1. V lost 8 bases, J lost 0 bases, and 3 bases stayed unmatched. The CDR3 has 13 amino acids. Germline assignment: CDR1 ENHRY and CDR2 SYGVKD. This CDR3 reads CAIRGQLNTEAFF. Written as DNA, the CDR3 is TGTGCCATCCGGGGACAGTTGAACACTGAAGCTTTCTTT.

This rearrangement joins TRBV11-3 to TRBJ2-3; TRBD2 agrees at 9 bases. Germline V CDR1 and CDR2: SGHNT, YENEEA. The CDR3 is 16 residues long. Trimming cost V 5 bases and J 0 bases; bases outside gene matches: 6. The CDR3 spells CASSQGLAVSTDTQYF. DNA of the CDR3: TGTGCCAGCAGCCAGGGACTAGCAGTTAGCACAGATACGCAGTATTTT. The entire variable domain, with the rest obtained from reference TRBV11-3 and TRBJ2-3, is as follows: EAGVVQSPRYKIIEKKQPVAFWCNPISGHNTLYWYLQNLGQGPELLIRYENEEAVDDSQLPKDRFSAERLKGVDSTLKIQPAELGDSAVYLCASSQGLAVSTDTQYFGPGTRLTVL.

The rearrangement joins TRBV5-1 to TRBJ2-5; D unresolved. The CDR3 length is 13 residues. Germline V gene data show CDR1 as SGHRS and CDR2 as YFSETQ. V shed 2 bases and J shed 4 bases, with 9 bases lying between them. CDR3 residues: CASSFSEAETQYF. Here the CDR3 DNA reads TGCGCCAGCAGCTTTTCAGAGGCAGAGACCCAGTACTTC.

This sequence joins TRBV9 and TRBJ1-6, with 9 bases matching TRBD1. CDR3 length: 15 residues. Germline loops: CDR1 SGDLS, CDR2 YYNGEE. V shed 3 bases, J shed 9 bases, and the junction held 7 bases outside the gene matches. CDR3 sequence (DNA): TGTGCCAGCAGCGGATGGGACAGGGTCGGTTCACCCCTCCACTTT. Its protein product is CASSGWDRVGSPLHF. The full variable domain, rest sourced from reference TRBV9 and TRBJ1-6, is DSGVTQTPKHLITATGQRVTLRCSPRSGDLSVYWYQQSLDQGLQFLIQYYNGEERAKGNILERFSAQQFPDLHSELNLSSLELGDSALYFCASSGWDRVGSPLHFGNGTRLTVT.

The genes are TRBV11-2 and TRBJ2-3; D remains unclear. Looked up from germline, CDR1 is SGHAT and CDR2 is FQNNGV. V lost 1 base and J lost 6, with 2 bases in between. The CDR3 loop spans 11 amino acids. In DNA form, the CDR3 reads TGTGCCAGCAGCTTAGCGGATACGCAGTATTTT. The encoded protein is CASSLADTQYF.

J is TRBJ2-5 and V is TRBV4-1; a weak D match, TRBD2 (6 bases). The CDR3 runs to 14 residues. The germline CDR1 and CDR2 sequences are MGHRA and YSYEKL. V lost 3 bases and J lost 5, with 13 bases in between. The CDR3 spells CASSQTGDMETQYF. The CDR3 DNA is TGCGCCAGCAGCCAGACGGGGGATATGGAGACCCAGTACTTC.

The V gene is TRBV12-3 or TRBV12-4, the J gene TRBJ2-5, with TRBD2 identical over 7 bases. The CDR3 has 13 amino acids. Losses at the gene ends were 5 bases for V and 4 bases for J; bases not matched to a gene: 4. The CDR3 nucleotides are TGTGCCAGCAGTCACGGGGGGAGAGAGACCCAGTACTTC. Its translation is CASSHGGRETQYF.

The genes are TRBV6-5 and TRBJ1-2, with 7 nucleotides matching TRBD1. Germline values: CDR1 MNHEY, CDR2 SVGAGI. J was trimmed by 2 bases and V by 5 bases; bases with no gene match: 5. The CDR3 contains 14 residues. The CDR3 protein is CASSPQGQNYGYTF. The CDR3 DNA is TGTGCCAGCAGTCCTCAGGGACAGAACTATGGCTACACCTTC.

The chain links TRBV5-4 to TRBJ1-5, with 9 bases matching TRBD1. The CDR3 has 19 residues. The V segment lost 2 bases and the J segment 3 bases; nucleotides outside the gene matches: 15. The germline CDR1 and CDR2 sequences are SGHNT and YYREEE (reference sequence). CDR3 in DNA: TGTGCCAGCAGCTTCTCCTCCACCGGGACAGGGTCGTTCAATCAGCCCCAGCATTTT. It yields the protein CASSFSSTGTGSFNQPQHF.

The chain has TRBV5-6 and TRBJ2-7, with 9 bases fitting TRBD1. The CDR3 runs to 17 residues. Germline-derived CDR1 and CDR2 are SGHDT and YYEEEE. The junction had 16 bases not matched to a gene; V was cut back by 6 bases and J by 3 bases. The CDR3 nucleotides are TGTGCCAGCACATCCGGGCGGGGGACAGGGAGGCTCTACGAGCAGTACTTC. Its protein product is CASTSGRGTGRLYEQYF.

The rearrangement uses TRBV2 and TRBJ1-5; possible D gene TRBD1, 6 bases. V was shortened by 7 bases and J by 3 bases, with 25 bases between the two germline ends. The CDR3 totals 18 residues. Germline CDR1 is SNHLY and CDR2 is FYNNEI. In DNA, the CDR3 is TGTGCCAGCACAAACGGACCGGGACAAGTGGATTCCAATCAGCCCCAGCATTTT. Protein: CASTNGPGQVDSNQPQHF.

V gene TRBV19 combines with J gene TRBJ1-1; 9 nucleotides agree with TRBD1. The CDR3 is made up of 14 amino acids. Germline V gives CDR1 LNHDA, CDR2 SQIVND (reference sequence). V lost 5 bases, J lost 5 bases, and 6 bases stayed unmatched. CDR3 DNA: TGTGCCAGTAGTCTGACAGGGGGAGGAACTGAAGCTTTCTTT. It encodes CASSLTGGGTEAFF.

The chain carries TRBV5-4 and TRBJ1-2; D possibly corresponds to TRBD1 (6 bases). Per germline, CDR1 SGHNT and CDR2 YYREEE (reference sequence). V was trimmed by 0 bases and J by 8 bases, leaving 17 bases between them. The CDR3 consists of 15 residues. This CDR3 is CASSLDRVSRRGYTF. CDR3 DNA: TGTGCCAGCAGCTTGGACAGGGTCAGTCGCAGGGGCTACACCTTC.

Here the CDR3 DNA reads TGTGCCAGCAGGAGGGACAGCGAGTCCTACGAGCAGTACTTC. Residues: CASRRDSESYEQYF. The chain recombines TRBV6-5 with TRBJ2-7; 7 nucleotides line up with TRBD1. The CDR3 length is 14 residues. The V gene's germline CDR1 is MNHEY and CDR2 SVGAGI. With V trimmed by 6 bases and J by 1 base, 6 bases remained unmatched.

V usage is TRBV6-5 and J usage is TRBJ1-1; 8 nucleotides agree with TRBD1. The germline V gene encodes CDR1 MNHEY and CDR2 SVGAGI. This CDR3 comprises 14 residues. Unmatched junction bases numbered 11, after V lost 6 bases and J lost 8 bases. CDR3 protein: CASSLGQVGSEAFF. The CDR3, as DNA: TGTGCCAGCAGCCTGGGACAGGTCGGCTCGGAAGCTTTCTTT.

V usage is TRBV6-2 or TRBV6-3 and J usage is TRBJ1-5; D is unclear. The V gene lost 2 bases and the J gene lost 0 bases, with 11 bases spanning the gap. The CDR3 is 16 amino acids. Germline CDR1 and CDR2: MNHEY and SVGEGT. CDR3 bases: TGTGCCAGCAGTTACAAGACACATCTTAGCAATCAGCCCCAGCATTTT. Its protein is CASSYKTHLSNQPQHF.

This clone was counted between two and nine times. The chain uses TRBV5-1 and TRBJ2-1; 11 bases align to TRBD2. The germline V gene has CDR1 SGHRS and CDR2 YFSETQ. The J segment lost 6 bases and the V segment lost 0 bases, leaving 8 bases of the junction unmatched. The CDR3 has 17 residues. The CDR3 DNA is TGCGCCAGCAGCTTGGGCACTAGCGGGAGTATAAGCAATGAGCAGTTCTTC. It specifies CASSLGTSGSISNEQFF.

The chain uses TRBV28 and TRBJ1-6, with D unresolved. The V gene's germline CDR1 is MDHEN and CDR2 SYDVKM. This CDR3 region has 14 residues. The germline V and J ends were trimmed by 3 bases and 8 bases, with 11 bases remaining between them. CDR3 in DNA: TGTGCCAGCAGTTTTACAGATCCTCATTCACCCCTCCACTTT. It translates to CASSFTDPHSPLHF.

The V gene is TRBV18, the J gene TRBJ1-1; unclear D gene. The germline V gene has CDR1 KGHSH and CDR2 LQKENI. Between the trimmed V and J ends, which lost 3 bases and 4 bases, there was a span of 18 bases. The CDR3 is made up of 16 amino acids. The CDR3 region has the DNA TGTGCCAGCTCACCGCCCGGACTGTCTCTGGGCACTGAAGCTTTCTTT. Amino acids: CASSPPGLSLGTEAFF.

The chain is built from TRBV6-4 and TRBJ2-3, with TRBD1 identical over 9 bases. This CDR3 is 15 amino acids long. V shed 5 bases and J 0 bases; nucleotides not matched to a gene: 3. CDR1 is MRHNA, CDR2 SNTAGT, per germline. In nucleotides, the CDR3 is TGTGCCAGCAGTTCACAGGGGGCAAGCACAGATACGCAGTATTTT. This codes for CASSSQGASTDTQYF.